This T cell receptor (beta chain) was recorded in a study of blood T cell repertoires in COVID-19. Study context: There were acute and convalescent COVID-19 samples, and they came from the United States, Italy and Spain. The analysed material was cDNA or gDNA that came from T cells, B-cell-depleted T cells, or PBMCs.

Original handling: Reference gene primer amplification in the assay estimated nucleated cell counts. TCRdb keeps only in-frame clones here, not all; method: immunoSEQ multiplex PCR. For V, J and clone size, that table is used; D and trimming come from the DNA. The repertoire consists of about 190,000 clones, with 88% occurring once and the leading ten covering 3.5% to 5%. CDR3 length: 11 amino acids. V lost 3 bases and J lost 10, with 10 bases in between. Germline-derived CDR1 and CDR2 are GTSNPN and SVGIG (reference sequence). This receptor was taken from a woman under 40 with acute or convalescent COVID-19. Sequencing was carried out using peripheral blood. This chain links TRBV30 with TRBJ2-1; D may be TRBD1 (5 bases). The CDR3 bases are TGTGCCTGGAGCCCAGGGCCGGAGCAGTTCTTC. Protein sequence: CAWSPGPEQFF.